The 15 T cell receptor beta chains presented below share a single source sample, sequenced in a study of Ad26.COV2.S vaccination and SARS-CoV-2 variants. Indicated treatment: about 20 received Ad26.COV2.S at low or high dose, single or two shots; several received placebo; per-sample allocation not given. All samples were drawn on day 63, counting from the first vaccine or placebo injection. Repertoires were generated with immunoSEQ multiplex PCR, while TCRdb's copy carries only in-frame clones and drops some. The profile covers 430,000 or so clones, with roughly 87% appearing a single time and approximately 2.5% taken by the ten largest. Sequencing was performed on peripheral blood, taken in a trial of Ad26.COV2.S vaccine versus placebo. These receptors all come from a person aged 18-65 years who received the Ad26.COV2.S COVID-19 vaccine or a placebo.

The rearrangement joins TRBV9 to TRBJ2-7; a possible D gene is TRBD1 (6 bases). Germline V CDR1 and CDR2: SGDLS, YYNGEE. The germline V and J ends were trimmed by 4 bases and 6 bases, with 17 bases remaining between them. The CDR3 is 14 amino acids. The CDR3 DNA reads as TGTGCCAGCAGCCCGACCGGGACATCTGTCGAGCAGTACTTC. Its protein product is CASSPTGTSVEQYF.

The chain has TRBV6-2 or TRBV6-3 and TRBJ2-1; 8 nucleotides match TRBD1. Germline V CDR1 and CDR2: MNHEY, SVGEGT. The CDR3 totals 13 residues. J lost 13 bases, V lost 6 bases, and 11 bases had no gene match. The CDR3 bases are TGTGCCAGCAGCTTCTATTCCGGGACAGGACAGTTCTTC. Protein product: CASSFYSGTGQFF.

The chain combines TRBV5-4 with TRBJ1-4; 9 nucleotides align to TRBD1. Germline trimming cut 5 bases from V and 8 bases from J; bases unmatched to any gene: 7. Germline V gene data show CDR1 as SGHNT and CDR2 as YYREEE (reference sequence). The CDR3 is 14 residues long. CDR3 sequence (DNA): TGTGCCAGCAGTCCCGACAGGGGGACCGAAAAACTGTTTTTT. It specifies CASSPDRGTEKLFF. Full variable domain (outside the CDR3, taken from reference TRBV5-4 and TRBJ1-4): ETGVTQSPTHLIKTRGQQVTLRCSSQSGHNTVSWYQQALGQGPQFIFQYYREEENGRGNFPPRFSGLQFPNYSSELNVNALELDDSALYLCASSPDRGTEKLFFGSGTQLSVL.

The chain joins TRBV19 to TRBJ1-5; 11 bases agree with TRBD1. The V gene end was trimmed by 3 bases and the J gene end by 3 bases; junction bases not matched to a gene: 4. This CDR3 has 16 residues. Germline V lookup: CDR1 LNHDA, CDR2 SQIVND (reference sequence). CDR3 sequence reads: CASSILGQGDNQPQHF. The CDR3 DNA reads as TGTGCCAGTAGTATTCTGGGACAGGGGGACAATCAGCCCCAGCATTTT.

The V call is TRBV6-5, the J call TRBJ2-1; TRBD2 matches at 14 bases. The trim removed 3 bases at V and 8 bases at J, leaving 3 bases unmatched. The CDR3 totals 15 residues. CDR1 is MNHEY and CDR2 is SVGAGI in the germline V gene. CDR3 nucleotide sequence: TGTGCCAGCAGTTATATGGGACTAGCGGGAGATGAGCAGTTCTTC. Protein sequence: CASSYMGLAGDEQFF.

V and J are TRBV2 and TRBJ2-1, with 7 bases aligning to TRBD2. CDR3 size: 14 residues. The trim removed 6 bases at V and 2 bases at J, leaving 4 bases unmatched. Germline CDR1 SNHLY, CDR2 FYNNEI. The CDR3 here is CASRFAGAYNEQFF. CDR3 nucleotides: TGTGCCAGCAGGTTTGCGGGGGCCTACAATGAGCAGTTCTTC.

V is TRBV19 and J is TRBJ1-5; D call uncertain. The length of the CDR3 is 14 residues. Germline loops: CDR1 LNHDA, CDR2 SQIVND (reference sequence). V was shortened by 3 bases and J by 4 bases, with 10 bases between the two germline ends. The CDR3 loop is CASSIGWSNQPQHF. CDR3 DNA: TGTGCCAGTAGTATTGGGTGGTCGAATCAGCCCCAGCATTTT.

V is TRBV2 and J is TRBJ2-5, with no clear D. The germline V and J ends were trimmed by 6 bases and 3 bases, with 14 bases remaining between them. Germline V gives CDR1 SNHLY, CDR2 FYNNEI. This CDR3 comprises 14 residues. The CDR3 here is CASRDHIYEETQYF. The CDR3 DNA reads as TGTGCCAGCAGGGACCACATCTATGAAGAGACCCAGTACTTC.

The CDR3 nucleotides read TGTGCCACAGCTAATTGGGCGACAGGCGGAAACACCATATATTTT. It translates to CATANWATGGNTIYF. The rearrangement uses TRBV15 and TRBJ1-3; possibly TRBD1 for D (6 bases). This CDR3 is 15 amino acids long. Germline CDR1 and CDR2: LNHNV and YYDKDF (reference sequence). With 9 bases removed from V and 4 bases from J, the gap between germline ends came to 19 bases. The full variable domain, completed using reference TRBV15 and TRBJ1-3, is DAMVIQNPRYQVTQFGKPVTLSCSQTLNHNVMYWYQQKSSQAPKLLFHYYDKDFNNEADTPDNFQSRRPNTSFCFLDIRSPGLGDTAMYLCATANWATGGNTIYFGEGSWLTVV.

On this clone: In the same sample, other DNA sequences code for this CDR3. The chain uses TRBV9 and TRBJ2-1; TRBD2 is a possible D gene (6 bases). Between the trimmed V and J ends, which lost 3 bases and 2 bases, there was a span of 9 bases. Germline CDR1 is SGDLS and CDR2 is YYNGEE. The CDR3 is 14 residues long. CDR3 nucleotide sequence: TGTGCCAGCAGCGAGGGACTTGCCTACAATGAGCAGTTCTTC. It is translated as CASSEGLAYNEQFF.

This clone was observed a single time. The chain joins TRBV6-5 to TRBJ1-6; D unclear. The germline V gene encodes CDR1 MNHEY and CDR2 SVGAGI. Trimming pared 2 bases from V and 3 bases from J, leaving 5 bases between. This CDR3 has 14 amino acids. The CDR3 is CASSYRNYNSPLHF. In nucleotides, the CDR3 is TGTGCCAGCAGTTACAGGAACTATAATTCACCCCTCCACTTT.

CDR3 sequence (DNA): TGTGCCAGCAGCCCCTTGCCGGCGCCCAATTTGGGGCACCTGACTGGGGAGCTGTTTTTT. Translating gives CASSPLPAPNLGHLTGELFF. The chain couples TRBV5-4 to TRBJ2-2, with a weak D call TRBD1 (5 bases). Germline V gene lookup returns CDR1 SGHNT and CDR2 YYREEE (reference sequence). CDR3 size: 20 residues. Trimming stripped 4 bases from V and 8 bases from J, with 33 bases between.

This sequence joins TRBV6-1 and TRBJ1-3; D call uncertain. V was pared by 1 base and J by 1 base, with 2 bases between. The CDR3 spans 13 residues. Germline lookup yields CDR1 MNHNS and CDR2 SASEGT. DNA of the CDR3: TGTGCCAGCAGTGAAGTATCTGGAAACACCATATATTTT. Translating gives CASSEVSGNTIYF.

The chain uses TRBV7-2 and TRBJ2-3; TRBD2 aligns across 13 bases. V lost 5 bases, J lost 4 bases, and 3 bases stayed unmatched. CDR1 and CDR2 (germline): SGHTA, FQGNSA. The CDR3 is made up of 15 amino acids. CDR3 region: CASSQGTSGADTQYF. In nucleotides, the CDR3 is TGTGCCAGCAGCCAAGGGACTAGCGGGGCAGATACGCAGTATTTT.

The rearrangement uses TRBV3-1 (or the pseudogene TRBV3-2) and TRBJ2-7; D is perhaps TRBD1 or TRBD2 (5 bases each). Germline lookup yields CDR1 LGHDT and CDR2 YNNKEL (reference sequence). This CDR3 is built from 15 residues. V was cut by 4 bases and J by 1 base, with 14 bases left in between. The CDR3 is CASSRGEGPSYEQYV. CDR3 DNA: TGTGCCAGCAGCCGGGGAGAGGGACCTTCCTACGAGCAGTACGTC.